Detailed here is one T cell receptor (beta chain). The data are from a study of blood T cell repertoires in COVID-19. Here immunoSEQ multiplex PCR was the method, and the copy in TCRdb shows in-frame clones only, minus some. The sample lists about 180,000 clones; around 80% were seen once. This TCR came from a woman aged 70-85 years with acute or convalescent COVID-19. The sequenced sample consisted of peripheral blood.

The CDR3 DNA sequence: TGTGCCATCATGGCAGGGGAGAAACAGCCCCAGCATTTT. Translating gives CAIMAGEKQPQHF. The chain uses TRBV10-3 and TRBJ1-5; weak D call: TRBD1 (6 bases). The germline V gene has CDR1 ENHRY and CDR2 SYGVKD. This CDR3 region has 13 residues. Trimming stripped 7 bases from V and 7 bases from J, with 14 bases between.